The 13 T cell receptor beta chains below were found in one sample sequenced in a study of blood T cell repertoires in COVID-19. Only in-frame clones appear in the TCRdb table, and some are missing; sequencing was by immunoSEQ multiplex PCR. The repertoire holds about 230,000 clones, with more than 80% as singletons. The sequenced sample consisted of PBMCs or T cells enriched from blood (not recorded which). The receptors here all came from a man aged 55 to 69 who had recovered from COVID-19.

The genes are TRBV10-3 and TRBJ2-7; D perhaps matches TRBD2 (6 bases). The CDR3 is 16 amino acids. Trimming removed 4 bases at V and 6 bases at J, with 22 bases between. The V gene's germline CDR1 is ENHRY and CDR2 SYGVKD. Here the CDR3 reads CAISVSRDSRGGEQYF. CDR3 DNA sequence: TGTGCCATCAGTGTGTCACGGGACTCCCGAGGCGGCGAGCAGTACTTC.

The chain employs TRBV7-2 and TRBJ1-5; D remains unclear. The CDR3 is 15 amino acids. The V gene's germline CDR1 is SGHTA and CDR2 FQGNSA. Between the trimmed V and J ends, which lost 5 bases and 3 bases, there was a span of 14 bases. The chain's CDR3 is CASSRGATINQPQHF. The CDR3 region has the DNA TGTGCCAGCAGCCGGGGTGCAACCATCAATCAGCCCCAGCATTTT. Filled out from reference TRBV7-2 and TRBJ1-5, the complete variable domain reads GAGVSQSPSNKVTEKGKDVELRCDPISGHTALYWYRQSLGQGLEFLIYFQGNSAPDKSGLPSDRFSAERTGGSVSTLTIQRTQQEDSAVYLCASSRGATINQPQHFGDGTRLSIL.

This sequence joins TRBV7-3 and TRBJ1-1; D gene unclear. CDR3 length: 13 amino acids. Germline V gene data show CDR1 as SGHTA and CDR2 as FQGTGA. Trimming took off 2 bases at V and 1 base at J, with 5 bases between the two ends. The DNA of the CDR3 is TGTGCCAGCAGCTTATACAAGAACACTGAAGCTTTCTTT. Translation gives CASSLYKNTEAFF.

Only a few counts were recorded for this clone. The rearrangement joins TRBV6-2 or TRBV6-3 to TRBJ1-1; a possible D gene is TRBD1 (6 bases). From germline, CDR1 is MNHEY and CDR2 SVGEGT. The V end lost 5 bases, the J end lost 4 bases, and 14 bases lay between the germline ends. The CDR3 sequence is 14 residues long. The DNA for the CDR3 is TGTGCCAGCAGTAGAGGACAGCAGACCACTGAAGCTTTCTTT. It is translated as CASSRGQQTTEAFF.

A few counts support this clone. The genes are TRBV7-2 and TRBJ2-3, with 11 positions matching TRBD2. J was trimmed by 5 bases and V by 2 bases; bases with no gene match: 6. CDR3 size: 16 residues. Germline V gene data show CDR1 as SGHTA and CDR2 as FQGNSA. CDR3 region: CASSLIAGGIVDTQYF. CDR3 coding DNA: TGTGCCAGCAGCTTAATAGCGGGGGGGATTGTAGATACGCAGTATTTT.

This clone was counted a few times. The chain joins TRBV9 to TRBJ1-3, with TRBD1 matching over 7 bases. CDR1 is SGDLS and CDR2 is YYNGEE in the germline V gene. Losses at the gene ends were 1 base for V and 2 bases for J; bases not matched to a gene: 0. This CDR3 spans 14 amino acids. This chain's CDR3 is CASSVQGAGNTIYF. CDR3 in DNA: TGTGCCAGCAGCGTACAGGGGGCTGGAAACACCATATATTTT.

CDR3: CASSIRDNSNQPQHF. CDR3 in DNA: TGTGCCAGTAGTATAAGAGACAATAGCAATCAGCCCCAGCATTTT. V and J are TRBV19 and TRBJ1-5, with D uncertain. V gave up 2 bases and J gave up 0 bases, with 8 bases separating them. CDR3 length equals 15 residues. Germline lookup yields CDR1 LNHDA and CDR2 SQIVND (reference sequence).

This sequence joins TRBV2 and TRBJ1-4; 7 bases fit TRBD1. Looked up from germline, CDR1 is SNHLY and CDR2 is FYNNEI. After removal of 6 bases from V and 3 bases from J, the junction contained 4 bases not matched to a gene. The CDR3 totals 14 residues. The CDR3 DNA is TGTGCCAGCAGAGGGGACAGTTCTAATGAAAAACTGTTTTTT. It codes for CASRGDSSNEKLFF.

This CDR3 is CASSQEDSALAGGPGDTQYF. CDR3 in DNA: TGTGCCAGCAGCCAAGAAGATTCGGCGCTAGCGGGGGGGCCCGGAGATACGCAGTATTTT. The chain has TRBV4-2 and TRBJ2-3, with TRBD2 matching over 12 bases. Germline lookup yields CDR1 LGHNA and CDR2 YNFKEQ. The CDR3 covers 20 residues. Losses at the gene ends were 0 bases for V and 5 bases for J; bases not matched to a gene: 15.

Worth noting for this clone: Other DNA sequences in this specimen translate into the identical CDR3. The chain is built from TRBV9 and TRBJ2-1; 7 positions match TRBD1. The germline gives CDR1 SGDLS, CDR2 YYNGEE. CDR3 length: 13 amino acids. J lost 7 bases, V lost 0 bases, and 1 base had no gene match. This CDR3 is CASSVAGGNEQFF. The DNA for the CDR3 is TGTGCCAGCAGCGTAGCAGGGGGAAATGAGCAGTTCTTC. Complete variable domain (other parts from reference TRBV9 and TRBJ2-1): DSGVTQTPKHLITATGQRVTLRCSPRSGDLSVYWYQQSLDQGLQFLIQYYNGEERAKGNILERFSAQQFPDLHSELNLSSLELGDSALYFCASSVAGGNEQFFGPGTRLTVL.

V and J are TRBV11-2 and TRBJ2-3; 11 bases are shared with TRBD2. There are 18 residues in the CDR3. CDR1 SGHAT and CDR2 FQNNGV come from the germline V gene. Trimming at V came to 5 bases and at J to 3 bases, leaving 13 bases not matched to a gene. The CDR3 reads CASSPLHSRLAGTDTQYF. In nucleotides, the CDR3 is TGTGCCAGCAGCCCCCTCCACAGCAGACTAGCGGGGACAGATACGCAGTATTTT.

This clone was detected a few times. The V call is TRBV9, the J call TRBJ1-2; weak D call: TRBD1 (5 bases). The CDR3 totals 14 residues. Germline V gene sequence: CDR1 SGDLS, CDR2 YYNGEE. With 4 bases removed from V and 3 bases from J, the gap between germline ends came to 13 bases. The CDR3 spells CASSPGSGDYGYTF. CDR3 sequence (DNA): TGTGCCAGCAGCCCAGGGTCGGGGGACTATGGCTACACCTTC.

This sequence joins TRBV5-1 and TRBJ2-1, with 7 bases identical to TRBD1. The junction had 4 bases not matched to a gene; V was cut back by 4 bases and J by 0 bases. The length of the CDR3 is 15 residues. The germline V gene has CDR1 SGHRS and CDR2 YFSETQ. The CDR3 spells CASSRRDSSYNEQFF. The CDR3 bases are TGCGCCAGCAGCCGCCGGGACAGCTCCTACAATGAGCAGTTCTTC.